Shown below are 8 T cell receptor beta chains from a single sample sequenced in a study of identical twins. From the 5' RACE reads, TCRdb called clonotypes with MiXCR, one entry per CDR3 protein. The sample includes 450,000 to 600,000 distinct CDR3 sequences, approximately 20% of them seen just once. These data were also reused for a study on yellow fever vaccine responses in identical twins.

The material sequenced was CD4+ T cells sorted from blood. The receptors derive from a woman aged 18 to 35 in good health.

This clonotype was observed a handful of times. The chain uses TRBV7-3 and TRBJ2-2, with 11 bases identical to TRBD2. The CDR3 is made up of 16 amino acids. The junction had 5 bases not matched to a gene; V was cut back by 5 bases and J by 3 bases. Per germline, CDR1 SGHTA and CDR2 FQGTGA. CDR3 protein: CASSPTSGSYTGELFF. In DNA, the CDR3 is TGTGCCAGCAGCCCAACTAGCGGGAGCTACACCGGGGAGCTGTTTTTT.

This chain connects TRBV18 to TRBJ2-3; D might be TRBD2 (5 bases). The CDR3 spans 16 residues. Trimming stripped 5 bases from V and 2 bases from J, with 17 bases between. The germline V gene encodes CDR1 KGHSH and CDR2 LQKENI. The CDR3 loop reads CASSSRAGVDTDTQYF. The CDR3, as DNA: TGTGCCAGCTCATCACGCGCCGGGGTAGACACAGATACGCAGTATTTT.

The sample holds a few counts of this clonotype. The chain joins TRBV5-1 to TRBJ2-5; maybe TRBD1 (6 bases). CDR3 length: 14 amino acids. V was shortened by 5 bases and J by 3 bases, with 14 bases between the two germline ends. Germline CDR1 reads SGHRS; CDR2 reads YFSETQ. The CDR3 DNA is TGCGCCAGCAGGCCCGGACAGCCAGAAGAGACCCAGTACTTC. The encoded protein is CASRPGQPEETQYF.

This clonotype was observed a handful of times. The chain has TRBV20-1 and TRBJ2-1; 7 bases line up with TRBD2. Germline lookup yields CDR1 DFQATT and CDR2 SNEGSKA (reference sequence). V lost 5 bases, J lost 2 bases, and 12 bases stayed unmatched. CDR3 length: 16 residues. CDR3 protein: CSAVGGGRRTYNEQFF. The CDR3 nucleotides are TGCAGTGCTGTGGGAGGCGGGAGAAGGACCTACAATGAGCAGTTCTTC.

The genes are TRBV10-3 and TRBJ2-1, with D perhaps matching TRBD2 (5 bases). The CDR3 consists of 13 residues. V lost 0 bases to trimming and J lost 8 bases, with 8 bases between them. Per germline, CDR1 ENHRY and CDR2 SYGVKD. The CDR3 nucleotides are TGTGCCATCAGTGAGTCAGAGGGCTATGAGCAGTTCTTC. Encoded protein: CAISESEGYEQFF.

The chain is built from TRBV5-1 and TRBJ2-1; possibly TRBD2 for D (6 bases). Germline V gene sequence: CDR1 SGHRS, CDR2 YFSETQ. Trimming took off 0 bases at V and 5 bases at J, with 24 bases between the two ends. The CDR3 totals 19 residues. Written as DNA, the CDR3 is TGCGCCAGCAGCTTGGTTGGTCCGAGTCGTTGGGGGGTTAACAATGAGCAGTTCTTC. Translating it yields CASSLVGPSRWGVNNEQFF.

V usage is TRBV5-1 and J usage is TRBJ2-5; 9 bases match TRBD2. Germline CDR1 SGHRS, CDR2 YFSETQ. Unmatched junction bases numbered 6, after V lost 4 bases and J lost 5 bases. The CDR3 length is 14 residues. The CDR3 loop is CASSAGTSNETQYF. CDR3 nucleotide sequence: TGCGCCAGCAGCGCCGGGACTAGCAACGAGACCCAGTACTTC.

Only a few counts were recorded for this clonotype. The chain recombines TRBV5-1 with TRBJ2-1; TRBD1 or TRBD2 may be the D gene (6 bases each). The length of the CDR3 is 16 residues. The germline V gene encodes CDR1 SGHRS and CDR2 YFSETQ. Trimming removed 0 bases at V and 5 bases at J, with 15 bases between. CDR3 amino acids: CASSLEEGGRDNEQFF. In DNA, the CDR3 is TGCGCCAGCAGCTTGGAGGAGGGGGGAAGAGACAATGAGCAGTTCTTC.